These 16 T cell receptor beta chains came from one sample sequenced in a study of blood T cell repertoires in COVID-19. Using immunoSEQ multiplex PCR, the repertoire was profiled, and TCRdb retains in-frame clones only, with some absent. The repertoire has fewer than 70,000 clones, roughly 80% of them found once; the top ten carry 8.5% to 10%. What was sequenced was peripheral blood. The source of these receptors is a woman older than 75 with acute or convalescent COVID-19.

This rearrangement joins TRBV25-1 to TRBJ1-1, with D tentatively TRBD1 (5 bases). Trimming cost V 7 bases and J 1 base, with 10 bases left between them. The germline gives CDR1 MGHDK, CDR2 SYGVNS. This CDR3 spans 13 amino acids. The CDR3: CASTRGENTEAFF. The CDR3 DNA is TGTGCCAGCACCCGGGGGGAGAACACTGAAGCTTTCTTT.

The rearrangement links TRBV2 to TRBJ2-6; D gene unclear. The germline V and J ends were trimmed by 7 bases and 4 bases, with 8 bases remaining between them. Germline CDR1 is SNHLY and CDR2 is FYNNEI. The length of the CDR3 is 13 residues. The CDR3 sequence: CASNLRGANVLTF. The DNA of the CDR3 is TGTGCCAGCAACCTCAGGGGGGCCAACGTCCTGACTTTC.

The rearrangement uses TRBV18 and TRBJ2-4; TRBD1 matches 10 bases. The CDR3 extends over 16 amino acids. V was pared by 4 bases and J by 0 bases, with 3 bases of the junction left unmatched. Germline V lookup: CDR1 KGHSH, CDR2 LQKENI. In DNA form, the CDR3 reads TGTGCCAGCTCACGGACAGGGGGTGAAGCCAAAAACATTCAGTACTTC. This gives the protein CASSRTGGEAKNIQYF.

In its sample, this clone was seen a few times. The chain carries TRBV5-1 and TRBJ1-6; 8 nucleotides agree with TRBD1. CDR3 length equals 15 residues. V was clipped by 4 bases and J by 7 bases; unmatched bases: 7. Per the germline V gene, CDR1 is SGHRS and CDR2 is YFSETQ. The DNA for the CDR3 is TGCGCCAGCAGCACCGGACAGGGCCCGAATTCACCCCTCCACTTT. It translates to CASSTGQGPNSPLHF.

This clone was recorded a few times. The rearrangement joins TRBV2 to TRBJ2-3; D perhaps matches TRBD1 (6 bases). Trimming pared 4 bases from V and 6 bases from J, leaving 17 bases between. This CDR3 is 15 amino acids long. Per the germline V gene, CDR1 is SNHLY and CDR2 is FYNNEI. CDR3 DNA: TGTGCCAGCAGTGGGGACACAGGGTGGGGGGATACGCAGTATTTT. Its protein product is CASSGDTGWGDTQYF.

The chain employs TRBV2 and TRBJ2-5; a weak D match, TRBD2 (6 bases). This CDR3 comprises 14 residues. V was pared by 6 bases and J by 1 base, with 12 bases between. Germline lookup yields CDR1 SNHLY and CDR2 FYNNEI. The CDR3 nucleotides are TGTGCCAGCAGGGATCTAGCGTTCCAAGAGACCCAGTACTTC. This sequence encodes CASRDLAFQETQYF.

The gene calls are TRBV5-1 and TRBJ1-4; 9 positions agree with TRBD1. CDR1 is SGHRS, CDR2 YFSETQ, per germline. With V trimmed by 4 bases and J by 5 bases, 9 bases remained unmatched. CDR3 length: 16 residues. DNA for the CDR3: TGCGCCAGCAGCCCTGGGGACAGGGTAACGAATGAAAAACTGTTTTTT. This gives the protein CASSPGDRVTNEKLFF.

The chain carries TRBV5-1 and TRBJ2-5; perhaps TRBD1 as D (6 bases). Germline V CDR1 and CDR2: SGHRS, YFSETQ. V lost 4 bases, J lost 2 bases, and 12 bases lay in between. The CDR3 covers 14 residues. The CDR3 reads CASSPIQGQETQYF. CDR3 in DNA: TGCGCCAGCAGCCCAATACAGGGACAAGAGACCCAGTACTTC. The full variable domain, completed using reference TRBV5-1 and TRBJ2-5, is KAGVTQTPRYLIKTRGQQVTLSCSPISGHRSVSWYQQTPGQGLQFLFEYFSETQRNKGNFPGRFSGRQFSNSRSEMNVSTLELGDSALYLCASSPIQGQETQYFGPGTRLLVL.

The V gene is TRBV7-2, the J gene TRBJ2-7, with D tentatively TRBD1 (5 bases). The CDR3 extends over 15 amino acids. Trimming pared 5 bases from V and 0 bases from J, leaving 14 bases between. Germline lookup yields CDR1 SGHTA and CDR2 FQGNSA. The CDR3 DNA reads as TGTGCCAGCAGCGCTCAGGGTTCCAGCTCCTACGAGCAGTACTTC. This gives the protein CASSAQGSSSYEQYF.

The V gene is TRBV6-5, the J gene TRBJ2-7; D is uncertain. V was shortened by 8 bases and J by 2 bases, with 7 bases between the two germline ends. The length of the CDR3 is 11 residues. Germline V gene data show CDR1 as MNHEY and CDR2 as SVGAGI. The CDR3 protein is CASAQAYEQYF. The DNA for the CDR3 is TGTGCCAGCGCTCAGGCCTACGAGCAGTACTTC.

In nucleotides, the CDR3 is TGTGCCAGCAGTTTATTCGTGGCGGGACAGGGGGTTAACACTGAAGCTTTCTTT. It codes for CASSLFVAGQGVNTEAFF. The V call is TRBV27, the J call TRBJ1-1, with 11 bases fitting TRBD1. Germline CDR1 reads MNHEY; CDR2 reads SMNVEV (reference sequence). V gave up 1 base and J gave up 2 bases; unmatched junction bases: 9. This CDR3 has 18 residues.

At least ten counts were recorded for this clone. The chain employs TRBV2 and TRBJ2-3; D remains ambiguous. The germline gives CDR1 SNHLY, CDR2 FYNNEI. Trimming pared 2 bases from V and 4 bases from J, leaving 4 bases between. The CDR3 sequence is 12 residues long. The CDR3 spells CASSELSDTQYF. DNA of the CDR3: TGTGCCAGCAGTGAATTATCAGATACGCAGTATTTT.

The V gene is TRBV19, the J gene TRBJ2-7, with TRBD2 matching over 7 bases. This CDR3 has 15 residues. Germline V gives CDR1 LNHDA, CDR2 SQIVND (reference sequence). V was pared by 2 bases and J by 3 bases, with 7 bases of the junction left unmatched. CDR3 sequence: CASSISLGGSYEQYF. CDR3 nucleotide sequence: TGTGCCAGTAGTATATCCCTCGGGGGGAGCTACGAGCAGTACTTC.

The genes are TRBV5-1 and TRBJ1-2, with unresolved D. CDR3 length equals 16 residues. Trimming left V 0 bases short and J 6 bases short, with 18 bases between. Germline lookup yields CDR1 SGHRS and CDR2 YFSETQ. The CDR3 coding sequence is TGCGCCAGCAGCTTGGGGCACACTAATTCCCCTAATGGCTACACCTTC. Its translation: CASSLGHTNSPNGYTF. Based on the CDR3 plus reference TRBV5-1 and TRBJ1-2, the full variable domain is KAGVTQTPRYLIKTRGQQVTLSCSPISGHRSVSWYQQTPGQGLQFLFEYFSETQRNKGNFPGRFSGRQFSNSRSEMNVSTLELGDSALYLCASSLGHTNSPNGYTFGSGTRLTVV.

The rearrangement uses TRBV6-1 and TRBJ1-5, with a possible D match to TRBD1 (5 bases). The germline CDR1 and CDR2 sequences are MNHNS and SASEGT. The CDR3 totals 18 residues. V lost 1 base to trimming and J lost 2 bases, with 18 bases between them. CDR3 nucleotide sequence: TGTGCCAGCAGTGAAGGATTTTTTAGGGGTGGTGGCAATCAGCCCCAGCATTTT. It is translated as CASSEGFFRGGGNQPQHF.

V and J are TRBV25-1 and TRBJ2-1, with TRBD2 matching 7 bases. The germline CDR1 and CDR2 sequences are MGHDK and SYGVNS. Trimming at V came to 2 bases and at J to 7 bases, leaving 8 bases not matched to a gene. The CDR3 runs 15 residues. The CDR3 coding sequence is TGTGCCAGCAGTGAAATTTGGTTGGGAGGGAATGAGCAGTTCTTC. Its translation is CASSEIWLGGNEQFF.